This is a list of T cell receptor beta chains from one sample in a study of T cells after yellow fever vaccination. In TCRdb, the 5' RACE reads were re-called with MiXCR into one record per CDR3 protein. The sample lists around 590,000 distinct CDR3 sequences, around an eighth occurring once. This specimen was PBMCs, taken on the day of the yellow fever booster vaccination. The receptor set was obtained from a man aged 25 to 45 who received the YFV17D yellow fever vaccine. CDR3s include the opening cysteine and the closing phenylalanine or tryptophan. Each record gives: J gene, V gene, CDR3 protein.

>TRBJ1-5|TRBV7-8
CASSPDRAGNQPQHF
>TRBJ2-2|TRBV3-1
CASSQDRVGTSGRWAGELFF
>TRBJ2-1|TRBV29-1
CSVDRGTSEYNEQFF
>TRBJ1-4|TRBV7-7
CASSLGAGEKLFF
>TRBJ2-6|TRBV11-1
CASREGRLAGAGANVLTF
>TRBJ2-7|TRBV3-1
CASSQAGGYLVKQYF
>TRBJ2-3|TRBV20-1
CSVPRHGGAVTDTQYF
>TRBJ2-5|TRBV9
CASSVASGRAQETQYF
>TRBJ2-1|TRBV6-2/TRBV6-3
CASSFGKSSYNEQFF
>TRBJ2-5|TRBV2
CASSEEETQYF
>TRBJ1-6|TRBV3-1
CASSQDAGITLHF
>TRBJ2-5|TRBV2
CASSETEETQYF
>TRBJ2-1|TRBV4-2
CAARTSGRSSYNEQFF